This T cell receptor beta chain was identified in a study of blood T cells in healthy people across ages. This CDR3 is built from 9 residues. Trimming removed 12 bases at V and 9 bases at J, with 8 bases between. The V gene's germline CDR1 is KGHDR and CDR2 SFDVKD. The use of a sample-barcoded 5' primer and a J-beta primer mix characterized a second PCR of about 7 to 12 cycles. MiXCR was run by TCRdb on the 5' RACE reads, yielding one entry per CDR3 protein. This table holds over a million distinct CDR3 sequences, roughly 43% found once. The receptor's source is a woman aged 18-29 years in good health. Sequencing was performed on blood. J is TRBJ1-5 and V is TRBV24-1; D is unresolved. The CDR3 bases are TGTGCCCCCTTTTGGCCCCAGCATTTT. Encoded protein: CAPFWPQHF.